This is a list of T cell receptor beta chains from one sample in a study of blood T cell repertoires in COVID-19. The protocol was immunoSEQ multiplex PCR, while the TCRdb copy is restricted to in-frame clones and leaves out a portion. Among 100,000 to 150,000 clones, under 90% were seen once, and the ten largest hold around 4.2%. The sequencing input was peripheral blood. These receptors were collected from a man aged 55 to 70 with acute or convalescent COVID-19. Both conserved end residues are part of each CDR3. A D gene is named only where the DNA matches it firmly. Not all rows give a size; the values are once, few, many and, for expanded clones, a class.

j_call | clone_size | d_call | v_call | cdr3_aa | cdr3_nt
TRBJ2-3 | once | . | TRBV6-6 | CASSPRTDTDTQYF | TGTGCCAGCAGTCCCCGGACAGACACAGATACGCAGTATTTT
TRBJ1-6 | few | . | TRBV28 | CASKGMGNNSPLHF | TGTGCCAGCAAGGGGATGGGGAATAATTCACCCCTCCACTTT
TRBJ2-7 | . | TRBD1 | TRBV30 | CAWSRGLDEQYF | TGTGCCTGGTCAAGGGGGCTGGACGAGCAGTACTTC
TRBJ2-5 | . | TRBD2 | TRBV2 | CASSNAYLREGRETQYF | TGTGCCAGCAGTAACGCCTATCTGCGGGAGGGCCGGGAGACCCAGTACTTC
TRBJ1-1 | once | . | TRBV6-2/TRBV6-3 | CASSYSIRDTEAFF | TGTGCCAGCAGTTACTCGATCCGAGACACTGAAGCTTTCTTT
TRBJ1-1 | . | . | TRBV27 | CASRQPRRINTEAFF | TGTGCCAGCAGGCAACCTCGGCGGATTAACACTGAAGCTTTCTTT
TRBJ1-1 | . | . | TRBV12-3/TRBV12-4 | CASSLESGELAFF | TGTGCCAGCAGTTTAGAGAGCGGGGAATTAGCTTTCTTT
TRBJ2-1 | . | TRBD2 | TRBV28 | CASRLAGVSLLSNGQFF | TGTGCCAGCAGACTAGCGGGAGTCTCGCTCTTGTCTAATGGGCAGTTCTTC
TRBJ2-1 | . | TRBD1 | TRBV18 | CASSTIRQGASEQFF | TGTGCCAGCTCAACGATTCGACAGGGGGCCAGTGAGCAGTTCTTC
TRBJ2-5 | . | TRBD2 | TRBV5-8 | CASSLGEAGERETQYF | TGTGCCAGCAGCTTGGGGGAAGCGGGAGAAAGGGAGACCCAGTACTTC
TRBJ1-1 | . | . | TRBV30 | CAWNQVGGTEAFF | TGTGCCTGGAATCAGGTGGGGGGCACTGAAGCTTTCTTT
TRBJ2-3 | . | TRBD2 | TRBV4-2 | CASSPRASGSTDTQYF | TGTGCCAGCAGCCCGAGGGCTAGCGGGAGCACAGATACGCAGTATTTT
TRBJ2-7 | few | . | TRBV6-4 | CASSDSSRGFTTRGYEQYF | TGTGCCAGCAGTGACTCGAGCAGGGGTTTTACAACCCGGGGCTACGAGCAGTACTTC
TRBJ2-2 | . | . | TRBV7-3 | CASSPSLTGELFF | TGTGCCAGCAGCCCCTCCCTTACCGGGGAGCTGTTTTTT
TRBJ1-2 | few | . | TRBV9 | CASSPRQREYTF | TGTGCCAGCAGCCCGCGTCAAAGAGAGTACACCTTC
TRBJ2-7 | . | TRBD1 | TRBV4-2 | CASSPRTGETYEQYF | TGTGCCAGCAGCCCGCGAACAGGGGAGACCTACGAGCAGTACTTC
TRBJ2-7 | . | TRBD2 | TRBV11-2 | CASSSRLAGNEQYF | TGTGCCAGCAGCTCCCGACTAGCGGGAAACGAGCAGTACTTC
TRBJ2-2 | . | TRBD2 | TRBV18 | CASSPPTSGRNTGELFF | TGTGCCAGCTCACCACCGACTAGCGGGAGGAACACCGGGGAGCTGTTTTTT
TRBJ2-1 | once | TRBD2 | TRBV18 | CASSPPGLAGDKFF | TGTGCCAGCTCACCTCCCGGACTAGCGGGAGACAAGTTCTTC
TRBJ1-5 | . | . | TRBV3-1/TRBV3-2 | CASSLRDQPQHF | TGTGCCAGCAGCTTGAGGGATCAGCCCCAGCATTTT
TRBJ2-7 | . | . | TRBV7-8 | CASSLSWPGLLYEQYF | TGTGCCAGCAGCTTAAGTTGGCCAGGGTTATTATACGAGCAGTACTTC
TRBJ2-7 | . | . | TRBV9 | CASSVEPGGSEQYF | TGTGCCAGCAGCGTAGAGCCGGGGGGCTCGGAGCAGTACTTC
TRBJ2-7 | . | TRBD2 | TRBV19 | CASSVLAEYEQYF | TGTGCCAGTAGTGTACTAGCGGAATACGAGCAGTACTTC
TRBJ2-2 | . | . | TRBV28 | CASSLQGSGELFF | TGTGCCAGCAGTTTACAGGGCTCCGGGGAGCTGTTTTTT
TRBJ1-2 | few | . | TRBV9 | CASSVDTNYYGYTF | TGTGCCAGCAGCGTAGATACCAACTACTATGGCTACACCTTC
TRBJ2-3 | . | TRBD2 | TRBV7-9 | CASRREFGTDTQYF | TGTGCCAGCAGGCGGGAGTTCGGCACAGATACGCAGTATTTT
TRBJ1-1 | . | . | TRBV5-1 | CASSLTSGRATTEAFF | TGCGCCAGCAGCTTGACCTCGGGCAGGGCGACGACTGAAGCTTTCTTT
TRBJ2-5 | . | TRBD2 | TRBV6-6 | CASSLSPLFGRGETQYF | TGTGCCAGCAGTCTTTCCCCCCTTTTTGGGAGGGGAGAGACCCAGTACTTC